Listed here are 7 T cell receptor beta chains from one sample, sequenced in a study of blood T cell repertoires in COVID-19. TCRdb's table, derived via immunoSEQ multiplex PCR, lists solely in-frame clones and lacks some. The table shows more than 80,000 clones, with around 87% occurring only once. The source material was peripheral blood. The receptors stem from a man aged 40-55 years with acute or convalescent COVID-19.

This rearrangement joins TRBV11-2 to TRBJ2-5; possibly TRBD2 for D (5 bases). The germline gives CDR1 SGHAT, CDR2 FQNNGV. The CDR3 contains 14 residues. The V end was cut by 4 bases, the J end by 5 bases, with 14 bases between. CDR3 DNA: TGTGCCAGCAGCTCTGGACCGCGAGGGGAGACCCAGTACTTC. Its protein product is CASSSGPRGETQYF.

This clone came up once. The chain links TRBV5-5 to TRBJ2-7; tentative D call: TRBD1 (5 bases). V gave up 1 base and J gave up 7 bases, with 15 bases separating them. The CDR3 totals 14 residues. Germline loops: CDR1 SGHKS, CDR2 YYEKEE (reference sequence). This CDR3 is CASSLLFGAGEQYF. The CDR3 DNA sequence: TGTGCCAGCAGCTTGCTTTTTGGGGCAGGGGAGCAGTACTTC.

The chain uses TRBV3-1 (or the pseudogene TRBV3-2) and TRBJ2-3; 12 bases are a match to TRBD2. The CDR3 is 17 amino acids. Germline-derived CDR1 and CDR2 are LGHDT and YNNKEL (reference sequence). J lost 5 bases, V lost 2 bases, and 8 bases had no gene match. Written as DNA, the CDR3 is TGTGCCAGCAGCCAAAGGGGATCTAGCGGGGGGGAAGATACGCAGTATTTT. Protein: CASSQRGSSGGEDTQYF.

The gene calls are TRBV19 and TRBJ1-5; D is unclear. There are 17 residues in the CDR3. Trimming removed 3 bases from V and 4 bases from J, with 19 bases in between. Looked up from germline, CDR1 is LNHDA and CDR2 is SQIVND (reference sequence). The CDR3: CASSIGVEGNINQPQHF. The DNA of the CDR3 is TGTGCCAGTAGTATCGGAGTGGAAGGAAATATAAATCAGCCCCAGCATTTT.

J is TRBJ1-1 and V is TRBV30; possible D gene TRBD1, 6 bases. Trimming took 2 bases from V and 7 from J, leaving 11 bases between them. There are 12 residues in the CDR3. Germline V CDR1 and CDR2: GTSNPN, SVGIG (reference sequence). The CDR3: CAWSLGAIEAFF. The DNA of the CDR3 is TGTGCCTGGAGTCTGGGGGCGATTGAAGCTTTCTTT. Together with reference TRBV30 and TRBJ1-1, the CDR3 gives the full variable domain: SQTIHQWPATLVQPVGSPLSLECTVEGTSNPNLYWYRQAAGRGLQLLFYSVGIGQISSEVPQNLSASRPQDRQFILSSKKLLLSDSGFYLCAWSLGAIEAFFGQGTRLTVV.

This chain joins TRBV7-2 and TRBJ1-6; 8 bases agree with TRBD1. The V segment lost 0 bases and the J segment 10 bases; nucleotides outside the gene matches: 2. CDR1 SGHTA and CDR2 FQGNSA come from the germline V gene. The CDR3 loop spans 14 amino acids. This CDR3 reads CASSLAGDRSPLHF. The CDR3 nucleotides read TGTGCCAGCAGCTTAGCAGGGGACAGGTCACCCCTCCACTTT. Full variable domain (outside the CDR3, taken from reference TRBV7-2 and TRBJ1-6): GAGVSQSPSNKVTEKGKDVELRCDPISGHTALYWYRQSLGQGLEFLIYFQGNSAPDKSGLPSDRFSAERTGGSVSTLTIQRTQQEDSAVYLCASSLAGDRSPLHFGNGTRLTVT.

The CDR3 DNA sequence: TGCGCCAGCAGCTTGGCCCGCGACTACTACGAGCAGTACTTC. Encoded protein: CASSLARDYYEQYF. V and J are TRBV5-1 and TRBJ2-7; D possibly corresponds to TRBD2 (5 bases). The CDR3 is 14 residues long. Germline V gene sequence: CDR1 SGHRS, CDR2 YFSETQ. Trimming removed 0 bases at V and 3 bases at J, with 10 bases between.